The 31 T cell receptor beta chains listed next were all sequenced from one sample in a study of Ad26.COV2.S vaccination and SARS-CoV-2 variants. Profiling relied on immunoSEQ multiplex PCR, and the TCRdb table lists in-frame clones only, not all of them. The profile shows approximately 420,000 clones, roughly nine tenths of them singletons. The treatment denotes: around 19 received Ad26.COV2.S at low or high dose, single or two shots; five or six received placebo; per-sample allocation not given. Sampling took place 63 days after the first vaccine or placebo injection. The specimen comprised peripheral blood, sampled in a trial of Ad26.COV2.S vaccine versus placebo. The origin of the receptors is a person between 18 and 65 years old who received the Ad26.COV2.S COVID-19 vaccine or a placebo.

This clone was recorded only once. The chain carries TRBV13 and TRBJ2-7; D possibly corresponds to TRBD2 (7 bases). The germline gives CDR1 PRHDT, CDR2 FYEKMQ (reference sequence). This CDR3 has 13 amino acids. V lost 6 bases to trimming and J lost 1 base, with 10 bases between them. DNA of the CDR3: TGTGCCAGCAGAGGGGGGGGATCCTACGAGCAGTACTTC. It translates to CASRGGGSYEQYF.

This chain links TRBV19 with TRBJ1-1, with D unresolved. The germline V gene encodes CDR1 LNHDA and CDR2 SQIVND (reference sequence). This CDR3 region has 13 residues. The germline V and J ends were trimmed by 4 bases and 4 bases, with 10 bases remaining between them. The chain's CDR3 is CASSTSHTTEAFF. The CDR3, as DNA: TGTGCCAGTAGTACGAGTCATACCACTGAAGCTTTCTTT.

The V and J genes are TRBV29-1 and TRBJ1-2; D is possibly TRBD1 (6 bases). V gave up 3 bases and J gave up 7 bases, with 9 bases separating them. The germline V gene has CDR1 SQVTM and CDR2 ANQGSEA. The CDR3 covers 11 residues. CDR3 residues: CSVDRGSGYTF. Written as DNA, the CDR3 is TGCAGCGTTGACAGGGGTTCTGGCTACACCTTC.

This sequence joins TRBV27 and TRBJ2-5; no clear D. CDR3 length: 16 residues. Germline CDR1 MNHEY, CDR2 SMNVEV (reference sequence). The germline V and J ends were trimmed by 0 bases and 1 base, with 12 bases remaining between them. The CDR3 DNA reads as TGTGCCAGCAGTTTATCCCCTACCATATCCCAAGAGACCCAGTACTTC. This encodes CASSLSPTISQETQYF.

The chain recombines TRBV19 with TRBJ1-2; tentatively, D is TRBD1 (5 bases). This CDR3 is 17 amino acids long. CDR1 is LNHDA and CDR2 is SQIVND in the germline V gene (reference sequence). The V end was cut by 0 bases, the J end by 8 bases, with 22 bases between. As DNA, the CDR3 is TGTGCCAGTAGTATAGACCGATCCTGGGGACTGGTCGGCGGCTACACCTTC. This translates into CASSIDRSWGLVGGYTF.

The V call is TRBV5-6, the J call TRBJ1-2, with D hard to call. The germline V gene has CDR1 SGHDT and CDR2 YYEEEE. V dropped 0 bases and J dropped 8 bases, with 17 bases sitting between them. The CDR3 contains 15 residues. CDR3 DNA sequence: TGTGCCAGCAGCTTGGAGTGGTCCGGACGGGGAGGCTACACCTTC. This translates into CASSLEWSGRGGYTF.

The CDR3 DNA sequence: TGTGCCAGTAGTGCCCAGGACAGGGGAAGCAATCAGCCCCAGCATTTT. As protein: CASSAQDRGSNQPQHF. The chain couples TRBV19 to TRBJ1-5, with 9 bases that match TRBD1. V shed 5 bases, J shed 1 base, and the junction held 6 bases outside the gene matches. The CDR3 consists of 16 residues. Germline CDR1 is LNHDA and CDR2 is SQIVND (reference sequence).

This clone was found once. The V call is TRBV18, the J call TRBJ1-5, with 11 bases that match TRBD1. The ends lost 6 bases at V and 0 bases at J; junction bases unmatched: 7. CDR3 length: 17 amino acids. CDR1 and CDR2 from the germline V gene are KGHSH and LQKENI. The CDR3 protein is CASSRGTGGNSNQPQHF. CDR3 coding DNA: TGTGCCAGCTCCCGTGGGACAGGGGGAAATAGCAATCAGCCCCAGCATTTT.

This clone was counted once. The chain carries TRBV5-4 and TRBJ2-7; the D gene is possibly TRBD2 (6 bases). V was cut by 5 bases and J by 6 bases, with 12 bases left in between. Germline-derived CDR1 and CDR2 are SGHNT and YYREEE (reference sequence). This CDR3 is 12 amino acids long. This chain's CDR3 is CASRGGGGEQYF. The CDR3 DNA reads TGTGCCAGCAGGGGGGGAGGAGGCGAGCAGTACTTC. The full variable domain, in which reference TRBV5-4 and TRBJ2-7 provide the parts outside the CDR3, is ETGVTQSPTHLIKTRGQQVTLRCSSQSGHNTVSWYQQALGQGPQFIFQYYREEENGRGNFPPRFSGLQFPNYSSELNVNALELDDSALYLCASRGGGGEQYFGPGTRLTVT.

The rearrangement uses TRBV20-1 and TRBJ2-7, with D unclear. CDR1 and CDR2 (germline): DFQATT, SNEGSKA (reference sequence). Trimming stripped 3 bases from V and 5 bases from J, with 8 bases between. This CDR3 contains 11 residues. CDR3 nucleotides: TGCAGTGCTAGTCCTGGGAACGAGCAGTACTTC. It codes for CSASPGNEQYF.

V and J are TRBV29-1 and TRBJ2-1, with D possibly being TRBD2 (6 bases). V was cut by 5 bases and J by 1 base, with 12 bases left in between. Per the germline V gene, CDR1 is SQVTM and CDR2 is ANQGSEA. This CDR3 is 14 amino acids long. CDR3 nucleotide sequence: TGCAGCGTTCGGGCGGGGAGTTCCTACAATGAGCAGTTCTTC. Protein sequence: CSVRAGSSYNEQFF.

This clone was seen only once. The chain couples TRBV7-2 to TRBJ1-1, with TRBD1 matching over 7 bases. With 4 bases clipped from V and 2 bases from J, the junction kept 7 bases outside the gene matches. Germline CDR1 reads SGHTA; CDR2 reads FQGNSA. CDR3 length equals 15 residues. CDR3 DNA sequence: TGTGCCAGCAGCTCATCCGGGACAGCTAACACTGAAGCTTTCTTT. This gives the protein CASSSSGTANTEAFF.

This chain connects TRBV27 to TRBJ1-2; TRBD1 matches 7 bases. Losses at the gene ends were 0 bases for V and 1 base for J; bases not matched to a gene: 5. Germline V gene sequence: CDR1 MNHEY, CDR2 SMNVEV (reference sequence). The CDR3 has 16 amino acids. CDR3 DNA sequence: TGTGCCAGCAGTTTATCGAGGACAGGAGGTAACTATGGCTACACCTTC. This sequence encodes CASSLSRTGGNYGYTF.

The gene calls are TRBV29-1 and TRBJ1-1; TRBD1 might be the D (6 bases). Germline V gene data show CDR1 as SQVTM and CDR2 as ANQGSEA. V dropped 6 bases and J dropped 1 base, with 15 bases sitting between them. The CDR3 runs 14 residues. Here the CDR3 reads CSVGAGGWNTEAFF. CDR3 nucleotides: TGCAGCGTGGGGGCCGGAGGGTGGAACACTGAAGCTTTCTTT.

V is TRBV27 and J is TRBJ1-5; 9 bases map to TRBD1. Germline loops: CDR1 MNHEY, CDR2 SMNVEV (reference sequence). With 5 bases clipped from V and 0 bases from J, the junction kept 8 bases outside the gene matches. The CDR3 has 17 amino acids. The DNA of the CDR3 is TGTGCCAGCAGTATCCGGGACAGGGTGACTAGCAATCAGCCCCAGCATTTT. It is translated as CASSIRDRVTSNQPQHF.

CDR3 bases: TGTGCCAGTAGTCCCCAGGTGACGGGGGTCGCTACGCAGTATTTT. This sequence encodes CASSPQVTGVATQYF. The chain employs TRBV19 and TRBJ2-3, with D perhaps TRBD2 (6 bases). Germline CDR1 LNHDA, CDR2 SQIVND (reference sequence). The CDR3 consists of 15 residues. Trimming removed 5 bases at V and 8 bases at J, with 20 bases between. The full variable domain, with the rest looked up from reference TRBV19 and TRBJ2-3, is DGGITQSPKYLFRKEGQNVTLSCEQNLNHDAMYWYRQDPGQGLRLIYYSQIVNDFQKGDIAEGYSVSREKKESFPLTVTSAQKNPTAFYLCASSPQVTGVATQYFGPGTRLTVL.

The chain employs TRBV19 and TRBJ2-3; TRBD2 matches at 12 bases. The CDR3 is made up of 15 amino acids. Looked up from germline, CDR1 is LNHDA and CDR2 is SQIVND (reference sequence). The V gene end was trimmed by 8 bases and the J gene end by 2 bases; junction bases not matched to a gene: 5. The CDR3 spells CASSLAGGTTDTQYF. The CDR3 region has the DNA TGTGCCAGTTCTCTAGCGGGGGGGACCACAGATACGCAGTATTTT.

This chain joins TRBV4-2 and TRBJ2-7; D may be TRBD2 (6 bases). The CDR3 loop spans 14 amino acids. The germline V and J ends were trimmed by 5 bases and 6 bases, with 17 bases remaining between them. Per germline, CDR1 LGHNA and CDR2 YNFKEQ. The CDR3 region has the DNA TGTGCCAGCAGCTCCCTGGGACTCGTACGCGAGCAGTACTTC. This translates into CASSSLGLVREQYF.

CDR3 sequence: CAWGTGAGNTIYF. The DNA for the CDR3 is TGTGCCTGGGGTACAGGGGCTGGAAACACCATATATTTT. The chain links TRBV30 to TRBJ1-3, with 7 bases that match TRBD1. Germline trimming cut 5 bases from V and 2 bases from J; bases unmatched to any gene: 3. This CDR3 comprises 13 residues. From germline, CDR1 is GTSNPN and CDR2 SVGIG (reference sequence). Full variable domain (outside the CDR3, taken from reference TRBV30 and TRBJ1-3): SQTIHQWPATLVQPVGSPLSLECTVEGTSNPNLYWYRQAAGRGLQLLFYSVGIGQISSEVPQNLSASRPQDRQFILSSKKLLLSDSGFYLCAWGTGAGNTIYFGEGSWLTVV.

On this clone itself: The germline gene is not matched at one end of the junction; a read error may be the cause. V usage is TRBV7-7 and J usage is TRBJ2-5, with 10 nucleotides matching TRBD1. The CDR3 sequence is 13 residues long. CDR1 SSHAT and CDR2 FNYEAQ come from the germline V gene (reference sequence). This CDR3 reads CASSGQGEETQYF. The CDR3 DNA sequence: TGTGCTAGCAGCGGACAGGGGGAGGAGACCCAGTACTTC.

The J gene is TRBJ1-2, the V gene TRBV11-2; the D gene is possibly TRBD1 (6 bases). Germline CDR1 and CDR2: SGHAT and FQNNGV. The CDR3 extends over 16 amino acids. V gave up 4 bases and J gave up 6 bases, with 21 bases separating them. This CDR3 is CASSSSPKRYRDGYTF. CDR3 nucleotides: TGTGCCAGCAGCTCCAGTCCGAAGCGTTACAGGGATGGCTACACCTTC.

This chain joins TRBV30 and TRBJ2-2, with D possibly called TRBD1 or TRBD2 (6 bases each). Trimming took 3 bases from V and 7 from J, leaving 24 bases between them. The CDR3 loop spans 17 amino acids. CDR1 is GTSNPN, CDR2 SVGIG, per germline (reference sequence). CDR3: CAWSADWGARYGGELFF. The CDR3 nucleotides read TGTGCCTGGAGCGCCGATTGGGGGGCTCGGTACGGCGGGGAGCTGTTTTTT.

The gene calls are TRBV6-6 and TRBJ2-1; 7 bases line up with TRBD1. The V and J ends lost 6 bases and 0 bases, in that order; junction bases with no gene match: 5. Germline loops: CDR1 MNHNY, CDR2 SVGAGI (reference sequence). The CDR3 length is 15 residues. The CDR3 DNA reads as TGTGCCAGCAGCCAGACAGGGAGCTCCTACAATGAGCAGTTCTTC. Amino acid sequence: CASSQTGSSYNEQFF.

The chain combines TRBV24-1 with TRBJ1-2; D gene unclear. The length of the CDR3 is 13 residues. Germline V gene data show CDR1 as KGHDR and CDR2 as SFDVKD. Trimming stripped 2 bases from V and 3 bases from J, with 6 bases between. CDR3 in DNA: TGTGCCACCAGTGATTCCGGTTACTATGGCTACACCTTC. It translates to CATSDSGYYGYTF.

The V call is TRBV7-9, the J call TRBJ1-2; D not resolved. Trimming removed 10 bases at V and 8 bases at J, with 8 bases between. Germline CDR1 reads SEHNR; CDR2 reads FQNEAQ (reference sequence). The CDR3 sequence is 9 residues long. The CDR3 sequence: CATQDGYTF. DNA for the CDR3: TGTGCCACGCAGGACGGCTACACCTTC.

This chain connects TRBV15 to TRBJ2-3, with a weak D call TRBD2 (5 bases). Germline V lookup: CDR1 LNHNV, CDR2 YYDKDF (reference sequence). The CDR3 has 15 amino acids. V lost 1 base to trimming and J lost 3 bases, with 11 bases between them. Here the CDR3 reads CATSRAGIQTDTQYF. CDR3 DNA: TGTGCCACCAGCAGAGCGGGGATTCAAACAGATACGCAGTATTTT.

To note about this clone: The junction differs from germline at one of its ends, possibly a read error. The chain uses TRBV19 and TRBJ2-1, with TRBD2 identical over 12 bases. The germline V gene has CDR1 LNHDA and CDR2 SQIVND (reference sequence). The CDR3 is 15 amino acids. CDR3 sequence: CASRASGGALDEQFF. In DNA form, the CDR3 reads TGTGCTAGTAGGGCTAGCGGGGGGGCCTTGGATGAGCAGTTCTTC.

The chain carries TRBV6-2 or TRBV6-3 and TRBJ2-7; 9 bases map to TRBD2. The CDR3 has 17 amino acids. V dropped 0 bases and J dropped 5; count of bases not matched to a gene: 11. CDR1 and CDR2 (germline): MNHEY, SVGEGT. In DNA form, the CDR3 reads TGTGCCAGCAGTTACTCGAAGAGCGGGGGGTACCTTGACGAGCAGTACTTC. Protein: CASSYSKSGGYLDEQYF.

The J gene is TRBJ1-4, the V gene TRBV7-2; perhaps TRBD1 as D (5 bases). The length of the CDR3 is 16 residues. Deletions cut 1 base from V and 2 bases from J, with 11 bases between. Germline CDR1 SGHTA, CDR2 FQGNSA. The CDR3 region is CASSLERGWTNEKLFF. The CDR3 DNA is TGTGCCAGCAGCTTAGAGAGGGGATGGACTAATGAAAAACTGTTTTTT.

The chain recombines TRBV10-3 with TRBJ2-7; 9 bases fit TRBD2. The CDR3 loop spans 15 amino acids. Germline V gene lookup returns CDR1 ENHRY and CDR2 SYGVKD. The V and J ends lost 5 bases and 1 base, in that order; junction bases with no gene match: 6. CDR3 sequence (DNA): TGTGCCATCAGTACAGCGGGGGGTAGTTCCTACGAGCAGTACTTC. This gives the protein CAISTAGGSSYEQYF.

The chain combines TRBV25-1 with TRBJ2-5; TRBD1 matches at 10 bases. This CDR3 comprises 18 residues. V trimming: 2 bases; J trimming: 5 bases; junction bases outside the gene matches: 14. In germline, CDR1 is MGHDK, CDR2 SYGVNS. The DNA of the CDR3 is TGTGCCAGCAGTGAAGAACCCGGGGCGGGGACAGGGGCGGAGACCCAGTACTTC. Its translation: CASSEEPGAGTGAETQYF.